The sequence of this TCR beta chain was determined in a study of patients and donors after allogeneic stem cell transplantation (dated by TCRdb to 2018 to 2021). The library was prepared using RT-PCR. Instrument on record: NextSeq 550. TCRdb reprocessed the public reads (quality trimming at Q25 with fastp, clone calling with MiXCR) and kept in-frame beta chains. Under each unique CDR3 protein, matching rows form one entry showing the most common genes and DNA. A total of about 960,000 distinct CDR3 sequences appear in this sample, 18% of them only once. Approximately 5.9% of the sample rests with the top ten. Deletion took 5 bases off V and 4 bases off J, with a span of 18 bases between the germline ends. Taken from cysteine to phenylalanine, the CDR3 has 15 residues. Just the 45-base CDR3 DNA is kept, in frame starting at base 1. Based on the germline V gene, the CDR1 and CDR2 sequences are MDHEN and SYDVKM.

Of note for this clonotype: There is no known antigen for this receptor. Base quality data are lacking; no much larger clone is found one base away.

Source material: blood, either unsorted or a sorted T cell fraction (not recorded which). The chain links TRBV28 with TRBJ2-7; the D element might be TRBD1 or TRBD2, as each aligns at 5 bases. The TCR was taken from a human donor who was either an allogeneic HSCT recipient or a stem cell or donor lymphocyte infusion donor (not recorded which). It is not recorded whose cells these are; they may come from a transplant donor. The DNA sequence is given as TGTGCCAGCAGTGAGGGACGGGCTCAAAGGTACGAGCAGTACTTC. The resulting protein is CASSEGRAQRYEQYF.